The clone carrying this T cell receptor (beta chain) has a single count. No antigen is known for it. The sample is drawn from a study of cytomegalovirus exposure and HLA in healthy donors. Germline CDR1 reads MNHNS; CDR2 reads SASEGT. Trimming stripped 0 bases from V and 2 bases from J, with 10 bases between. The CDR3 runs 15 residues. Broader study findings: Researchers reported in a later analysis that common viral pathogens appeared linked to several top clusters.

The study ran its PCR with 60 Vbeta and 13 Jbeta primers. Some clones are missing from TCRdb's copy, which holds only in-frame ones; the method was immunoSEQ multiplex PCR. The data contain 100,000 to 150,000 clones, around 84% of them singletons. These donors counted as nominally healthy when sampled, but unrecorded immune exposures were likely. The sequence was obtained from a man aged 50 to 60 in good health and CMV-seronegative. The rearrangement joins TRBV6-1 to TRBJ2-5, with a possible D match to TRBD2 (7 bases). The specimen was PBMCs. The CDR3: CASSEAGGEQETQYF. The DNA of the CDR3 is TGTGCCAGCAGTGAAGCAGGGGGGGAGCAAGAGACCCAGTACTTC.